This TCR beta chain was identified in a study of shared clonotypes between healthy human individuals. Study-wide findings and caveats: Inspection by rarefaction showed sorted-subset sequencing to be incomplete despite large depth. A handful of donors had 4% to 6.5% of their naive CD4 clonotypes in common.

Evenly divided among several immunoSEQ plates was the genomic DNA of each subset. Assay: immunoSEQ multiplex PCR; the TCRdb copy retains only in-frame clones and omits some. The sample includes some 2 million clones, 85% to 95% of them seen just once. Concerning this clone: The target antigen is unknown.

CDR1 and CDR2 from the germline V gene are SEHNR and FQNEAQ (reference sequence). V lost 5 bases, J lost 0 bases, and 20 bases lay in between. This CDR3 region has 18 residues. This clonotype originated in a man in his late teens or twenties in good health. The sample was naive CD4+ T cells sorted from blood. As to subset: CD45RA+ positively selected. J is TRBJ1-3 and V is TRBV7-9; D not resolved. Here the CDR3 reads CASSPPPSGLISGNTIYF. The CDR3, as DNA: TGTGCCAGCAGCCCGCCCCCGAGTGGGCTCATCTCTGGAAACACCATATATTTT.